A selection of T cell receptor beta chains follows, all from one sample in a study of blood T cells in healthy people across ages. TCRdb re-called the 5' RACE reads with MiXCR, one entry per CDR3 protein. This table holds about 1.8 million distinct CDR3 sequences, approximately 50% found once. The material sequenced was blood. Source of these receptors: a woman aged 40 to 50 in good health. The CDR3 runs from the conserved cysteine through the conserved F or W. Each record gives: clone size, J gene, D gene, V gene, CDR3 protein, CDR3 DNA. D genes are given only for firm matches. Size is omitted from some rows. Given values are once, few, many or a class for expanded clones.

few TRBJ2-5 TRBD2 TRBV7-2 CASRERGSIETQYF TGTGCCAGCAGAGAGCGGGGAAGTATAGAGACCCAGTACTTC
once TRBJ2-1 NA TRBV9 CASSVGQRQGSSYNEQFF TGTGCCAGCAGCGTAGGCCAAAGGCAGGGTTCCTCCTACAATGAGCAGTTCTTC
few TRBJ2-5 TRBD2 TRBV20-1 CSAPLAGGWETQYF TGCAGTGCTCCTCTAGCGGGGGGGTGGGAGACCCAGTACTTC
few TRBJ2-7 NA TRBV9 CASSARIPTRIYEQYF TGTGCCAGCAGCGCCCGCATCCCGACTAGGATCTACGAGCAGTACTTC
few TRBJ1-2 TRBD1 TRBV9 CASSGQGENNYGYTF TGTGCCAGCAGCGGTCAGGGGGAGAATAACTATGGCTACACCTTC
NA TRBJ1-2 NA TRBV29-1 CSVELGGDDGYTF TGCAGCGTTGAACTGGGAGGGGACGATGGCTACACCTTC
NA TRBJ2-3 NA TRBV4-2 CASSPARQFGGQYF TGTGCCAGCAGCCCCGCCCGACAGTTCGGGGGGCAGTATTTT
NA TRBJ2-3 TRBD2 TRBV20-1 CSARNTGTSGGTEQYF TGCAGTGCTAGAAACACCGGGACTAGCGGGGGTACTGAGCAGTATTTT
once TRBJ2-5 NA TRBV6-2/TRBV6-3 CASRLTGAGNEQYF TGTGCCAGCAGACTAACAGGGGCGGGGAATGAGCAGTACTTC
NA TRBJ2-1 NA TRBV18 CASSRTTGTGGNEQFF TGTGCCAGCTCACGCACGACAGGGACCGGGGGCAATGAGCAGTTCTTC
NA TRBJ2-1 TRBD2 TRBV7-9 CASSLAAGGSYEQFF TGTGCCAGCAGCTTAGCGGCGGGGGGGAGTTATGAGCAGTTCTTC
NA TRBJ2-1 NA TRBV2 CASSTSHIMGEQFF TGTGCCAGCTCCACTAGCCACATAATGGGAGAGCAGTTCTTC
NA TRBJ2-3 TRBD2 TRBV10-3 CAISLALAGSTDTQYF TGTGCCATCAGTCTAGCGCTAGCGGGGAGCACAGATACGCAGTATTTT
few TRBJ1-4 NA TRBV6-2/TRBV6-3 CASSYAVSEDLNEKLFF TGTGCCAGCAGTTACGCTGTTTCTGAGGACTTAAATGAAAAACTGTTTTTT
many TRBJ2-7 NA TRBV7-2 CASSLDSGSYEQYF TGTGCCAGCAGCTTGGACAGTGGGAGCTACGAGCAGTACTTC
NA TRBJ2-5 NA TRBV28 CASSFLPPETQYF TGTGCCAGCAGTTTTCTCCCCCCGGAGACCCAGTACTTC
NA TRBJ2-1 NA TRBV2 CASTEDGVGNNEQFF TGTGCCAGCACTGAGGACGGTGTTGGAAACAATGAGCAGTTCTTC
NA TRBJ1-5 NA TRBV20-1 CSVRDPGGGQPQHF TGCAGTGTCAGGGATCCGGGGGGAGGTCAGCCCCAGCATTTT
few TRBJ2-7 NA TRBV3-1 CASSQGSLVSSYEQYF TGTGCCAGCAGCCAAGGGAGTCTGGTTTCCTCCTACGAGCAGTACTTC
NA TRBJ2-7 NA TRBV9 CASSAHGPQGYEQYF TGTGCCAGCAGCGCCCACGGACCGCAAGGCTACGAGCAGTACTTC
NA TRBJ2-7 NA TRBV20-1 CSAEGGFWPYEQYF TGCAGTGCTGAAGGAGGGTTTTGGCCCTACGAGCAGTACTTC
NA TRBJ2-3 NA TRBV6-1 CASELGGATDTQYF TGTGCCAGCGAGCTGGGGGGGGCCACAGATACGCAGTATTTT
few TRBJ2-4 TRBD1 TRBV20-1 CSATLTARGFAKNIQYF TGCAGTGCTACCCTGACCGCCAGGGGGTTTGCCAAAAACATTCAGTACTTC
NA TRBJ2-1 NA TRBV4-1 CASSQGLSEILSYNEQFF TGCGCCAGCAGCCAAGGCCTCTCCGAAATCCTATCCTACAATGAGCAGTTCTTC
NA TRBJ2-6 TRBD1 TRBV6-2/TRBV6-3 CASGEPGTGWMGANVLTF TGTGCCAGCGGTGAGCCAGGGACAGGGTGGATGGGGGCCAACGTCCTGACTTTC
NA TRBJ1-2 NA TRBV20-1 CSAREGQLNYGYTF TGCAGTGCTAGAGAAGGACAGCTGAACTATGGCTACACCTTC
NA TRBJ2-3 TRBD1 TRBV24-1 CATSDRQGRSSTDTQYF TGTGCCACCAGTGATCGACAGGGGCGATCTAGCACAGATACGCAGTATTTT
NA TRBJ2-7 NA TRBV6-2/TRBV6-3 CAIGWGPGNEQYF TGTGCCATCGGCTGGGGACCGGGCAATGAGCAGTACTTC
many TRBJ2-5 NA TRBV29-1 CSVVRNSWETQYF TGCAGCGTTGTACGGAATAGCTGGGAGACCCAGTACTTC
few TRBJ2-3 NA TRBV12-3/TRBV12-4 CASSLGRLRTDTQYF TGTGCCAGCAGTTTGGGTCGGTTGCGCACAGATACGCAGTATTTT
few TRBJ2-7 NA TRBV7-6 CASSYRDVYEQYF TGTGCCAGCAGCTACAGAGATGTTTACGAGCAGTACTTC
once TRBJ1-1 TRBD1 TRBV7-6 CASSLRQGENTEAFF TGTGCCAGCAGCTTAAGACAGGGGGAAAACACTGAAGCTTTCTTT
few TRBJ2-1 TRBD1 TRBV5-5 CASSNRQGPYNEQFF TGTGCCAGCAGTAACCGACAGGGCCCTTACAATGAGCAGTTCTTC
NA TRBJ2-2 NA TRBV12-3/TRBV12-4 CASRTGRGTGELFF TGTGCCAGCAGAACAGGGAGAGGGACCGGGGAGCTGTTTTTT
NA TRBJ1-6 NA TRBV28 CASSHRPGGSPLHF TGTGCCAGCAGTCACAGACCGGGAGGTTCACCCCTCCACTTT
few TRBJ1-2 NA TRBV7-9 CASSFLRVNYGYTF TGTGCCAGCAGCTTTCTTAGGGTAAACTATGGCTACACCTTC
NA TRBJ2-7 NA TRBV19 CASEGQGTYEQYF TGTGCCAGTGAAGGGCAGGGGACCTACGAGCAGTACTTC
few TRBJ2-5 TRBD1 TRBV6-6 CASMDRLQETQYF TGTGCCAGTATGGACAGGCTCCAAGAGACCCAGTACTTC
many TRBJ2-7 NA TRBV6-2/TRBV6-3 CASSDSDVREQYF TGTGCCAGCAGTGACTCGGACGTCCGCGAGCAGTACTTC
NA TRBJ2-3 NA TRBV9 CASSVPGVGDTQYF TGTGCCAGCAGCGTACCAGGGGTAGGGGATACGCAGTATTTT
few TRBJ2-6 NA TRBV7-2 CASSLASVYSSGANVLTF TGTGCCAGCAGCTTAGCATCAGTTTACTCCTCTGGGGCCAACGTCCTGACTTTC
NA TRBJ1-1 NA TRBV2 CASSGYRDTNTEAFF TGTGCCAGCAGTGGGTACCGGGACACAAACACTGAAGCTTTCTTT
NA TRBJ1-1 NA TRBV9 CASSVSGPENTEAFF TGTGCCAGCAGCGTATCAGGGCCCGAGAACACTGAAGCTTTCTTT
few TRBJ2-3 NA TRBV9 CASSAGALADTQYF TGTGCCAGCAGCGCAGGGGCCTTAGCAGATACGCAGTATTTT
NA TRBJ2-7 TRBD2 TRBV6-5 CASSRGRPSEQYF TGTGCCAGCAGCCGCGGGAGACCCAGCGAGCAGTACTTC
NA TRBJ2-7 NA TRBV6-1 CASSVAGRQRDYEQYF TGTGCCAGCAGTGTTGCGGGCAGACAGCGAGACTACGAGCAGTACTTC
NA TRBJ2-3 NA TRBV7-9 CTSSLEVPYTQYF TGTACCAGCAGCTTAGAAGTTCCTTATACGCAGTATTTT
few TRBJ1-4 TRBD1 TRBV6-1 CASSVRDRGEKLFF TGTGCCAGCAGTGTCCGGGACAGGGGGGAAAAACTGTTTTTT
NA TRBJ2-3 TRBD1 TRBV2 CASSDNRGFTDTQYF TGTGCCAGCAGTGATAACAGGGGATTCACAGATACGCAGTATTTT
once TRBJ2-5 NA TRBV5-6 CASSSEGPQETQYF TGTGCCAGCAGCTCCGAGGGACCTCAAGAGACCCAGTACTTC
NA TRBJ2-7 TRBD1 TRBV7-6 CASSLGSGTGEQYF TGTGCCAGCAGCTTAGGGTCCGGGACAGGCGAGCAGTACTTC
few TRBJ2-7 NA TRBV6-2/TRBV6-3 CASSSNRQAYEQYF TGTGCCAGCAGTTCTAATAGACAGGCCTACGAGCAGTACTTC
NA TRBJ1-6 NA TRBV29-1 CSGRTVPNSPLHF TGCAGCGGTAGGACAGTACCAAATTCACCCCTCCACTTT
NA TRBJ2-5 TRBD2 TRBV7-6 CASSQGTSGGGTQYF TGTGCCAGCAGTCAAGGGACTAGCGGGGGAGGGACCCAGTACTTC
NA TRBJ1-2 TRBD1 TRBV4-3 CASSQGRQGRGYTF TGCGCCAGCAGCCAAGGACGACAGGGCCGAGGCTACACCTTC
NA TRBJ1-5 NA TRBV6-1 CASRGGVIPNQPQHF TGTGCCAGCCGGGGAGGGGTGATCCCAAATCAGCCCCAGCATTTT
NA TRBJ2-3 NA TRBV2 CASSPLGLDTDTQYF TGTGCCAGCAGTCCACTTGGACTTGACACAGATACGCAGTATTTT